The T cell receptor (beta chain) under discussion was sequenced for a study of cytomegalovirus exposure and HLA in healthy donors. As to this clone: Its specificity is not known.

The PCR contained 60 Vbeta and 13 Jbeta primers. TCRdb's table, derived via immunoSEQ multiplex PCR, lists solely in-frame clones and lacks some. Here the sample spans 200,000 to 250,000 clones, 77% being singletons. Donors sampled were nominally healthy, though unrecorded immune exposures were likely. The CDR3 length is 17 residues. The V end lost 0 bases, the J end lost 4 bases, and 16 bases lay between the germline ends. The germline gives CDR1 MNHEY, CDR2 SMNVEV (reference sequence). Study-level points and caveats: The listing of about 150 TCR beta chains classed them as cytomegalovirus-associated.

The sequence derives from a woman aged 55-70 years in good health and CMV-seropositive. The chain joins TRBV27 to TRBJ1-5; D remains unclear. The sample taken for sequencing was PBMCs. CDR3 nucleotide sequence: TGTGCCAGCAGTTTATCCCCCATGGAGGGTTGGAATCAGCCCCAGCATTTT. Protein product: CASSLSPMEGWNQPQHF.